The 14 T cell receptor beta chains in this list originate from one sample, sequenced in a study of metastatic and nonmetastatic thyroid tumors. TCRdb re-called clones from the PCR reads using MiXCR. Here the sample spans around 26,000 clones, more than 10% being singletons. Each patient came to thyroid surgery without any prior treatment (of any kind). The sequenced material came from blood. These receptors all come from a female donor with papillary thyroid cancer or a benign thyroid nodule (not recorded which). Some clones in this sample may be carry-over from other donors' samples.

This clone was picked up many times. The chain recombines TRBV10-1 with TRBJ2-2; 13 positions match TRBD2. Germline values: CDR1 WNHNN, CDR2 SYGVQD (reference sequence). Germline trimming cut 7 bases from V and 0 bases from J; bases unmatched to any gene: 8. This CDR3 is built from 18 residues. The CDR3 protein is CASKAGTSGNANTGELFF. In DNA form, the CDR3 reads TGCGCCAGCAAAGCCGGGACTAGCGGGAATGCGAACACCGGGGAGCTGTTTTTT.

The sample holds many counts of this clone. This chain uses TRBV20-1 with TRBJ2-3; D call uncertain. Germline CDR1 and CDR2: DFQATT and SNEGSKA (reference sequence). The CDR3 extends over 14 amino acids. The V end was cut by 3 bases, the J end by 0 bases, with 10 bases between. CDR3 in amino acids: CSARGRVSTDTQYF. In DNA form, the CDR3 reads TGCAGTGCTAGGGGTAGGGTTAGCACAGATACGCAGTATTTT.

This clone was detected ten times or more. Other DNA sequences in the same sample also yield this CDR3. Here the CDR3 reads CASTLNLANTGELFF. DNA of the CDR3: TGTGCCAGCACCTTGAACTTGGCGAACACCGGGGAGCTGTTTTTT. The J gene is TRBJ2-2, the V gene TRBV7-2; D gene unclear. Between the trimmed V and J ends, which lost 7 bases and 0 bases, there was a span of 12 bases. This CDR3 comprises 15 residues. Germline CDR1 SGHTA, CDR2 FQGNSA.

This clone has a count of ten or more. This could be a read error, since a much larger clone is one nucleotide away. The V call is TRBV11-2, the J call TRBJ2-7; unclear D gene. This CDR3 contains 12 residues. Trimming removed 5 bases at V and 4 bases at J, with 9 bases between. From germline, CDR1 is SGHAT and CDR2 FQNNGV. CDR3 sequence: CASSADSYEQYF. The CDR3 nucleotides read TGTGCCAGCAGCGCCGACTCGTACGAGCAGTACTTC. The full variable domain, in which reference TRBV11-2 and TRBJ2-7 provide the parts outside the CDR3, is EAGVAQSPRYKIIEKRQSVAFWCNPISGHATLYWYQQILGQGPKLLIQFQNNGVVDDSQLPKDRFSAERLKGVDSTLKIQPAKLEDSAVYLCASSADSYEQYFGPGTRLTVT.

This clone was recorded at least ten times. CDR3 in amino acids: CASSPTQGGAIADTQYF. CDR3 in DNA: TGTGCCAGCAGCCCCACCCAGGGGGGCGCGATTGCAGATACGCAGTATTTT. The V call is TRBV9, the J call TRBJ2-3, with D possibly matching TRBD1 (7 bases). CDR1 is SGDLS and CDR2 is YYNGEE in the germline V gene. V was trimmed by 4 bases and J by 4 bases, leaving 22 bases between them. The length of the CDR3 is 17 residues. Using reference TRBV9 and TRBJ2-3 for the parts outside the CDR3, the full variable domain is DSGVTQTPKHLITATGQRVTLRCSPRSGDLSVYWYQQSLDQGLQFLIQYYNGEERAKGNILERFSAQQFPDLHSELNLSSLELGDSALYFCASSPTQGGAIADTQYFGPGTRLTVL.

This clone has at least ten counts. V gene TRBV19 combines with J gene TRBJ1-1; 8 bases are a match to TRBD1. This CDR3 has 13 residues. Losses at the gene ends were 6 bases for V and 1 base for J; bases not matched to a gene: 1. The germline V gene has CDR1 LNHDA and CDR2 SQIVND (reference sequence). CDR3 DNA sequence: TGTGCCAGTAGGGGACAGGAGAACACTGAAGCTTTCTTT. Protein sequence: CASRGQENTEAFF.

This clone was observed a handful of times. This chain joins TRBV27 and TRBJ1-2; D not certain. In germline, CDR1 is MNHEY, CDR2 SMNVEV (reference sequence). CDR3 length: 17 amino acids. Trimming took off 3 bases at V and 5 bases at J, with 22 bases between the two ends. DNA for the CDR3: TGTGCCAGCAGTTTTAATAGCGACCTACTTGGGGATTATGGCTACACCTTC. Its protein product is CASSFNSDLLGDYGYTF.

Ten or more counts support this clone. This sequence joins TRBV5-5 and TRBJ2-5; a weak D match, TRBD1 (6 bases). Trimming pared 0 bases from V and 4 bases from J, leaving 16 bases between. This CDR3 has 16 amino acids. Germline V gene sequence: CDR1 SGHKS, CDR2 YYEKEE (reference sequence). The CDR3 protein is CASSLGQGTPPETQYF. For the CDR3, the DNA is TGTGCCAGCAGCTTGGGGCAGGGGACCCCCCCAGAGACCCAGTACTTC.

In its sample, this clone was seen many times. The rearrangement links TRBV5-1 to TRBJ1-2; D unresolved. The CDR3 is 14 amino acids. Trimming removed 0 bases from V and 4 bases from J, with 10 bases in between. Germline assignment: CDR1 SGHRS and CDR2 YFSETQ. CDR3 sequence (DNA): TGCGCCAGCAGCTTGGTGGCAGTATCCTATGGCTACACCTTC. Amino acids: CASSLVAVSYGYTF. The full variable domain, in which reference TRBV5-1 and TRBJ1-2 provide the parts outside the CDR3, is KAGVTQTPRYLIKTRGQQVTLSCSPISGHRSVSWYQQTPGQGLQFLFEYFSETQRNKGNFPGRFSGRQFSNSRSEMNVSTLELGDSALYLCASSLVAVSYGYTFGSGTRLTVV.

This clone was counted at least ten times. This may come from a read error, since a much larger clone is one base off. The chain carries TRBV2 and TRBJ2-7; no clear D gene. Germline values: CDR1 SNHLY, CDR2 FYNNEI. This CDR3 has 12 residues. CDR3 loop: CASFEAAYGQYF. The CDR3 DNA reads as TGTGCCAGCTTTGAGGCGGCCTACGGGCAGTACTTC.

This clone was picked up many times. The chain combines TRBV19 with TRBJ1-1; tentative D call: TRBD1 (6 bases). Per the germline V gene, CDR1 is LNHDA and CDR2 is SQIVND (reference sequence). Trimming left V 4 bases short and J 4 bases short, with 16 bases between. The CDR3 spans 15 residues. Here the CDR3 reads CASSTTSRGGTEAFF. In DNA, the CDR3 is TGTGCCAGTAGTACAACTTCGAGGGGGGGCACTGAAGCTTTCTTT.

This clone was counted at least ten times. V usage is TRBV20-1 and J usage is TRBJ1-1, with a weak D call TRBD1 (6 bases). CDR3 length: 15 residues. Trimming shortened V by 3 bases and J by 3 bases, and 17 bases separated the two germline ends. From germline, CDR1 is DFQATT and CDR2 SNEGSKA (reference sequence). The CDR3 here is CSARGPLRGYTEAFF. CDR3 sequence (DNA): TGCAGTGCTAGGGGTCCTCTGAGGGGGTACACTGAAGCTTTCTTT.

This clone was seen repeatedly, ten times or more. The V call is TRBV6-2 or TRBV6-3, the J call TRBJ2-3, with TRBD2 identical over 9 bases. The germline CDR1 and CDR2 sequences are MNHEY and SVGEGT. The CDR3 length is 14 residues. The J segment lost 8 bases and the V segment lost 6 bases, leaving 9 bases of the junction unmatched. The CDR3 loop is CASRGPAGGATQYF. The CDR3 DNA reads TGTGCCAGCAGAGGCCCAGCGGGAGGTGCTACGCAGTATTTT.

The chain employs TRBV9 and TRBJ1-2, with D perhaps matching TRBD1 (5 bases). Trimming shortened V by 6 bases and J by 6 bases, and 18 bases separated the two germline ends. The CDR3 spans 14 residues. Per germline, CDR1 SGDLS and CDR2 YYNGEE. The CDR3 region is CASTYRWGGHGYTF. The CDR3 coding sequence is TGTGCCAGCACATACAGGTGGGGTGGCCATGGCTACACCTTC.